This T cell receptor (beta chain) was documented in a study of cytomegalovirus exposure and HLA in healthy donors. Points from the study as a whole: Among CMV-associated TCR beta chains, most appeared HLA-restricted in a later analysis. It was confirmed in vitro that a few of the CMV-associated chains were specific for CMV antigens.

The CDR3 length is 15 residues. CDR1 is SNHLY, CDR2 FYNNEI, per germline. V lost 4 bases and J lost 7, with 14 bases in between. This PCR relied on a set of 60 Vbeta primers and 13 Jbeta primers. Authors' processing steps: Some 11 million shared chains were among the 80 million or so unique TCR beta chains that a later analysis counted. Assay used: immunoSEQ multiplex PCR; TCRdb lists only in-frame clones, some missing. V, J and clone size reflect that table, while D and trimming were determined from the DNA. The sample holds some 140,000 clones; 70% to 80% are singletons and the top ten take 7.7%. Turning to this clone: Antigen specificity is unknown.

The V call is TRBV2, the J call TRBJ1-6, with D possibly TRBD1 on 6 matching bases. The origin of this receptor is a young man in good health and CMV-seropositive. Sequenced sample: PBMCs. The CDR3 region has the DNA TGTGCCAGCAGTGGCCAGGGGACTATGAATTCACCCCTCCACTTT. This sequence encodes CASSGQGTMNSPLHF.